Shown below are 17 T cell receptor beta chains from a single sample sequenced in a study of T cell changes during pregnancy in multiple sclerosis. Some clones are missing from TCRdb's copy, which holds only in-frame ones; the method was immunoSEQ multiplex PCR. This table has around 59,000 clones, 93% appearing once. The sequencing used CD8+ T cells from peripheral blood mononuclear cells, collected in the second trimester of pregnancy. Receptor source: a female donor with multiple sclerosis, enrolled in a pregnancy study.

The V and J genes are TRBV16 and TRBJ2-7; D unresolved. This CDR3 has 12 amino acids. Trimming shortened V by 4 bases and J by 6 bases, and 10 bases separated the two germline ends. CDR1 is KGHSY and CDR2 is FQNENV in the germline V gene. The CDR3 is CASSLNPGEQYF. CDR3 coding DNA: TGTGCCAGCAGCCTGAACCCAGGCGAGCAGTACTTC.

This chain joins TRBV5-6 and TRBJ2-5; D gene uncertain. This CDR3 is built from 16 residues. The V end was cut by 2 bases, the J end by 0 bases, with 14 bases between. Germline assignment: CDR1 SGHDT and CDR2 YYEEEE. The DNA for the CDR3 is TGTGCCAGCAGCTTCAGTGAGGAACATAACCAAGAGACCCAGTACTTC. As protein: CASSFSEEHNQETQYF.

The CDR3 sequence is CASSQDTEDRSSYEQYF. CDR3 sequence (DNA): TGCGCCAGCAGCCAAGATACGGAGGACCGGAGCTCCTACGAGCAGTACTTC. This sequence joins TRBV4-1 and TRBJ2-7; TRBD2 is a possible D gene (5 bases). CDR3 length: 17 residues. Germline CDR1 MGHRA, CDR2 YSYEKL. Trimming removed 0 bases at V and 0 bases at J, with 15 bases between.

The chain uses TRBV7-8 and TRBJ2-1, with D unresolved. Germline CDR1 SGHVS, CDR2 FQNEAQ. The V end was cut by 5 bases, the J end by 7 bases, with 9 bases between. The CDR3 is made up of 12 amino acids. CDR3 residues: CASSPIGNEQFF. In nucleotides, the CDR3 is TGTGCCAGCAGCCCCATCGGGAATGAGCAGTTCTTC.

V usage is TRBV13 and J usage is TRBJ2-2, with 8 positions matching TRBD1. Germline CDR1 PRHDT, CDR2 FYEKMQ (reference sequence). Trimming at V came to 6 bases and at J to 2 bases, leaving 8 bases not matched to a gene. The CDR3 consists of 16 residues. CDR3 nucleotide sequence: TGTGCCAGCAGGGGCCAGGGGGCGCCTAACACCGGGGAGCTGTTTTTT. Translated: CASRGQGAPNTGELFF.

This rearrangement joins TRBV19 to TRBJ2-6; tentatively, D is TRBD1 (7 bases). Trimming removed 3 bases from V and 0 bases from J, with 18 bases in between. CDR1 and CDR2 (germline): LNHDA, SQIVND (reference sequence). This CDR3 has 19 residues. The CDR3 nucleotides read TGTGCCAGTAGTATGTTTAGGGCAGGGGGGAGCTCTGGGGCCAACGTCCTGACTTTC. As protein: CASSMFRAGGSSGANVLTF.

This chain joins TRBV7-2 and TRBJ1-5; TRBD1 agrees at 9 bases. The CDR3 extends over 15 amino acids. The germline V gene encodes CDR1 SGHTA and CDR2 FQGNSA. V was pared by 4 bases and J by 6 bases, with 7 bases of the junction left unmatched. DNA for the CDR3: TGTGCCAGCAGCTCCCCGGGACAGGGTGGTCAGCCCCAGCATTTT. Amino acid sequence: CASSSPGQGGQPQHF.

This chain connects TRBV7-9 to TRBJ2-2; 7 bases match TRBD2. Germline CDR1 is SEHNR and CDR2 is FQNEAQ (reference sequence). The trim removed 1 base at V and 6 bases at J, leaving 2 bases unmatched. The CDR3 consists of 14 residues. The CDR3, as DNA: TGTGCCAGCAGCTTAGGACTAGCCCCCGGGGAGCTGTTTTTT. The encoded protein is CASSLGLAPGELFF.

V usage is TRBV6-5 and J usage is TRBJ1-2, with TRBD1 matching over 8 bases. Germline lookup yields CDR1 MNHEY and CDR2 SVGAGI. V was pared by 2 bases and J by 12 bases, with 11 bases of the junction left unmatched. The CDR3 consists of 14 residues. The CDR3 DNA reads TGTGCCAGCAGTTACGGACCGGGACAGGTCTCCAACACCTTC. Its protein is CASSYGPGQVSNTF.

The chain uses TRBV9 and TRBJ1-2, with 7 nucleotides matching TRBD1. The CDR3 totals 13 residues. V gave up 0 bases and J gave up 6 bases; unmatched junction bases: 2. Germline CDR1 is SGDLS and CDR2 is YYNGEE. The CDR3 DNA follows: TGTGCCAGCAGCGTAGGCAGGGGGGATGGCTACACCTTC. Translating it yields CASSVGRGDGYTF.

The chain recombines TRBV6-5 with TRBJ2-7; 9 bases align to TRBD1. The germline V gene encodes CDR1 MNHEY and CDR2 SVGAGI. This CDR3 has 13 amino acids. The trim removed 6 bases at V and 7 bases at J, leaving 7 bases unmatched. CDR3 amino acids: CASRRPGQGEQYF. CDR3 sequence (DNA): TGTGCCAGCAGGCGACCGGGACAGGGAGAGCAGTACTTC.

This chain connects TRBV21-1 to TRBJ1-2. TRBV21-1 is tagged as a pseudogene. This CDR3 region has 12 residues. The CDR3 sequence is CASSARDFGYTF. CDR3 sequence (DNA): TGTGCCAGCAGCGCGAGGGATTTTGGCTACACCTTC.

The chain couples TRBV2 to TRBJ2-7; D gene unclear. The CDR3 extends over 11 amino acids. Looked up from germline, CDR1 is SNHLY and CDR2 is FYNNEI. Trimming removed 9 bases from V and 4 bases from J, with 10 bases in between. In nucleotides, the CDR3 is TGTGCCAGTCGGTCGGGTTACGAGCAGTACTTC. This sequence encodes CASRSGYEQYF.

This clone was counted once. The rearrangement uses TRBV6-5 and TRBJ2-2; 10 bases align to TRBD2. V was pared by 2 bases and J by 9 bases, with 6 bases of the junction left unmatched. Germline CDR1 is MNHEY and CDR2 is SVGAGI. The CDR3 length is 15 residues. CDR3 protein: CASSYTPGLARELFF. CDR3 bases: TGTGCCAGCAGTTACACCCCGGGACTAGCGAGGGAGCTGTTTTTT.

J is TRBJ1-1 and V is TRBV6-1; D remains ambiguous. Germline V gene lookup returns CDR1 MNHNS and CDR2 SASEGT. This CDR3 region has 12 residues. V lost 6 bases to trimming and J lost 8 bases, with 13 bases between them. This chain's CDR3 is CASRPVTLEAFF. CDR3 DNA: TGTGCCAGCAGGCCGGTTACTCTAGAAGCTTTCTTT.

This clone was detected only once. The V gene is TRBV28, the J gene TRBJ1-2, with D unclear. The CDR3 length is 12 residues. V gave up 10 bases and J gave up 8 bases, with 17 bases separating them. Germline V lookup: CDR1 MDHEN, CDR2 SYDVKM. The CDR3 loop reads CATPGRTGGYTF. The CDR3 bases are TGTGCCACACCCGGTAGGACGGGGGGCTACACCTTC.

V gene TRBV5-1 combines with J gene TRBJ2-7; D remains unclear. CDR3 length equals 15 residues. V was trimmed by 0 bases and J by 0 bases, leaving 10 bases between them. Germline V gives CDR1 SGHRS, CDR2 YFSETQ. The CDR3 loop reads CASSLESASSYEQYF. CDR3 DNA sequence: TGCGCCAGCAGCTTGGAGTCAGCTAGCTCCTACGAGCAGTACTTC.